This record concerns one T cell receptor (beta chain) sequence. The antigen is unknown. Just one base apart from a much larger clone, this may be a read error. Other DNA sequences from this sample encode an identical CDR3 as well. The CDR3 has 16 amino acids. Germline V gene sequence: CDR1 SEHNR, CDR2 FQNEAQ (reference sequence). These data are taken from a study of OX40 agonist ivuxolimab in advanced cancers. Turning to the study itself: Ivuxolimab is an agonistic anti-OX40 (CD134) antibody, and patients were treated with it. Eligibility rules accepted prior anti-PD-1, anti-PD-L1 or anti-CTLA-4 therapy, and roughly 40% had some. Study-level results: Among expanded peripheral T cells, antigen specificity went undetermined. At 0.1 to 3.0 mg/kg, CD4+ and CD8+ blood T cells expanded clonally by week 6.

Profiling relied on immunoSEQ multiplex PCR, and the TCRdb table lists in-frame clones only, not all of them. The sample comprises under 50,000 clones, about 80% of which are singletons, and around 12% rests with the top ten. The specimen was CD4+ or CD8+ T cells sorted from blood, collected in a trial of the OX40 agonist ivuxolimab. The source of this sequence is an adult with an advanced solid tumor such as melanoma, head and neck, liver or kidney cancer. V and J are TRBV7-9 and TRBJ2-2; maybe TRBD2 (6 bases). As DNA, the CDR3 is TGTGCCAGCACCCGGGCGCGGGGTTTCGACACCGGGGAGTTGTTTTTT. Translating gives CASTRARGFDTGELFF.